These 32 T cell receptor beta chains were all obtained from the same sample, sequenced in a study. Clones were sequenced by immunoSEQ multiplex PCR, and TCRdb holds only the in-frame ones, with some missing. The repertoire has around 50,000 clones, approximately 93% of them found once; the top ten carry about 10%. The sample consisted of PBMCs. The receptors derive from a man aged 35-49 years with rheumatoid arthritis.

The J gene is TRBJ1-1, the V gene TRBV30, with 8 bases lining up with TRBD1. The trim removed 2 bases at V and 5 bases at J, leaving 10 bases unmatched. The CDR3 runs to 15 residues. Per germline, CDR1 GTSNPN and CDR2 SVGIG (reference sequence). The CDR3: CAWSWGAGGETEAFF. CDR3 coding DNA: TGTGCCTGGAGTTGGGGGGCAGGGGGCGAGACTGAAGCTTTCTTT.

The rearrangement links TRBV6-5 to TRBJ2-3; TRBD1 matches at 8 bases. This CDR3 has 15 amino acids. Germline loops: CDR1 MNHEY, CDR2 SVGAGI. V lost 7 bases, J lost 2 bases, and 8 bases stayed unmatched. The CDR3: CASNRGSGPTDTQYF. The CDR3 DNA is TGTGCCAGCAACAGGGGGTCCGGGCCCACAGATACGCAGTATTTT.

The chain employs TRBV2 and TRBJ2-7; D gene unclear. The CDR3 sequence is 11 residues long. From germline, CDR1 is SNHLY and CDR2 FYNNEI. Trimming pared 6 bases from V and 5 bases from J, leaving 8 bases between. In nucleotides, the CDR3 is TGTGCCAGCAGAAGTATCGACGAGCAGTACTTC. Amino acid sequence: CASRSIDEQYF.

The rearrangement links TRBV7-8 to TRBJ1-6; no clear D gene. The germline gives CDR1 SGHVS, CDR2 FQNEAQ. The CDR3 sequence is 16 residues long. V shed 1 base and J shed 3 bases, with 10 bases lying between them. The DNA for the CDR3 is TGTGCCAGCAGCTTAGAGGCGGGGTACTATAATTCACCCCTCCACTTT. Amino acids: CASSLEAGYYNSPLHF. The variable domain in full, with the rest retrieved from reference TRBV7-8 and TRBJ1-6, is GAGVSQSPRYKVAKRGQDVALRCDPISGHVSLFWYQQALGQGPEFLTYFQNEAQLDKSGLPSDRFFAERPEGSVSTLKIQRTQQEDSAVYLCASSLEAGYYNSPLHFGNGTRLTVT.

This chain links TRBV3-1 (or the pseudogene TRBV3-2) with TRBJ1-1; 9 bases line up with TRBD1. CDR3 size: 16 residues. J lost 4 bases, V lost 2 bases, and 8 bases had no gene match. Germline lookup yields CDR1 LGHDT and CDR2 YNNKEL (reference sequence). For the CDR3, the DNA is TGTGCCAGCAGCCAATGGCCCGGGACAGGGAGCACTGAAGCTTTCTTT. It is translated as CASSQWPGTGSTEAFF.

J is TRBJ2-1 and V is TRBV6-5; tentative D call: TRBD1 (6 bases). This CDR3 has 15 residues. Trimming took off 2 bases at V and 3 bases at J, with 11 bases between the two ends. In germline, CDR1 is MNHEY, CDR2 SVGAGI. The CDR3 bases are TGTGCCAGCAGTTACGACAGGTCCGACTACAATGAGCAGTTCTTC. Protein sequence: CASSYDRSDYNEQFF.

This chain connects TRBV5-1 to TRBJ2-1; weak D call: TRBD2 (6 bases). Germline V gene data show CDR1 as SGHRS and CDR2 as YFSETQ. V lost 3 bases, J lost 4 bases, and 17 bases lay in between. This CDR3 spans 16 amino acids. In DNA form, the CDR3 reads TGCGCCAGCAGCTCCCAGGCGGGAAGGTCTTACAATGAGCAGTTCTTC. Its translation: CASSSQAGRSYNEQFF.

J is TRBJ1-5 and V is TRBV27; D is uncertain. The germline V gene has CDR1 MNHEY and CDR2 SMNVEV (reference sequence). The V end lost 8 bases, the J end lost 1 base, and 21 bases lay between the germline ends. The CDR3 is 17 residues long. The CDR3 is CASSQVPPGFSNQPQHF. In DNA, the CDR3 is TGTGCCAGCTCCCAAGTACCGCCGGGATTCAGCAATCAGCCCCAGCATTTT.

The chain links TRBV20-1 to TRBJ2-7, with 8 nucleotides matching TRBD1. V trimming: 3 bases; J trimming: 4 bases; junction bases outside the gene matches: 5. CDR1 and CDR2 (germline): DFQATT, SNEGSKA (reference sequence). This CDR3 region has 13 residues. CDR3 amino acids: CSASIGQGYEQYF. The CDR3 region has the DNA TGCAGTGCTAGTATAGGACAGGGATACGAGCAGTACTTC.

The V gene is TRBV5-6, the J gene TRBJ1-1, with D maybe TRBD1 (5 bases). The V end lost 4 bases, the J end lost 4 bases, and 20 bases lay between the germline ends. The germline CDR1 and CDR2 sequences are SGHDT and YYEEEE. The CDR3 contains 16 residues. The CDR3 region has the DNA TGTGCCAGCAGCCTCGCGGTTGGGGGTGAAGGCACTGAAGCTTTCTTT. This sequence encodes CASSLAVGGEGTEAFF.

V is TRBV9 and J is TRBJ2-7, with 12 bases matching TRBD1. Per the germline V gene, CDR1 is SGDLS and CDR2 is YYNGEE. The CDR3 spans 15 residues. Trimming at V came to 5 bases and at J to 6 bases, leaving 9 bases not matched to a gene. CDR3 DNA: TGTGCCAGCAGGTCCGGGACAGGGGGCGCGAGCGAGCAGTACTTC. Translation gives CASRSGTGGASEQYF.

This clone was counted a few times. The DNA of the CDR3 is TGTGCCAGCTCCATGATAGTTACAGAAGACACTGAAGCTTTCTTT. Translating it yields CASSMIVTEDTEAFF. The V call is TRBV18, the J call TRBJ1-1; D is unresolved. With 6 bases removed from V and 3 bases from J, the gap between germline ends came to 17 bases. Germline V gene sequence: CDR1 KGHSH, CDR2 LQKENI. The CDR3 loop spans 15 amino acids.

This chain connects TRBV3-1 (or the pseudogene TRBV3-2) to TRBJ1-3; no clear D gene. The CDR3 contains 15 residues. Deletions cut 7 bases from V and 0 bases from J, with 13 bases between. Germline CDR1 reads LGHDT; CDR2 reads YNNKEL (reference sequence). CDR3 DNA: TGTGCCAGCACCTTGACACCCGACTCTGGAAACACCATATATTTT. Protein: CASTLTPDSGNTIYF.

The CDR3 DNA reads TGTGCCAGCAGCTTACAGGGCTACGAGCAGTACTTC. Translation: CASSLQGYEQYF. This chain uses TRBV7-9 with TRBJ2-7, with D possibly matching TRBD1 (5 bases). Germline V gives CDR1 SEHNR, CDR2 FQNEAQ (reference sequence). The CDR3 has 12 residues. The V end was cut by 2 bases, the J end by 3 bases, with 5 bases between. Full variable domain (rest looked up from reference TRBV7-9 and TRBJ2-7): DTGVSQNPRHKITKRGQNVTFRCDPISEHNRLYWYRQTLGQGPEFLTYFQNEAQLEKSRLLSDRFSAERPKGSFSTLEIQRTEQGDSAMYLCASSLQGYEQYFGPGTRLTVT.

The V call is TRBV6-5, the J call TRBJ2-7; either TRBD1 or TRBD2 may fit D (5 bases each). CDR3 length equals 14 residues. V dropped 4 bases and J dropped 2 bases, with 12 bases sitting between them. The germline CDR1 and CDR2 sequences are MNHEY and SVGAGI. The CDR3 DNA follows: TGTGCCAGCAGTTCTCCAGGGAGAACCTACGAGCAGTACTTC. Translated: CASSSPGRTYEQYF.

This chain links TRBV9 with TRBJ2-5, with 7 bases that match TRBD2. Germline assignment: CDR1 SGDLS and CDR2 YYNGEE. V lost 1 base, J lost 4 bases, and 7 bases stayed unmatched. The CDR3 is 15 amino acids. CDR3 sequence reads: CASSVQIAGGETQYF. The CDR3 DNA is TGTGCCAGCAGCGTACAGATAGCGGGTGGAGAGACCCAGTACTTC.

The table lists this clone with a count of one. The CDR3 reads CASRTVSGELFF. In DNA, the CDR3 is TGTGCCAGTAGAACAGTTAGCGGGGAGCTGTTTTTT. V is TRBV19 and J is TRBJ2-2, with D unclear. CDR1 is LNHDA and CDR2 is SQIVND in the germline V gene (reference sequence). The CDR3 is 12 amino acids. The V and J ends lost 6 bases and 7 bases respectively, with 9 bases between them.

J is TRBJ1-1 and V is TRBV27; D ambiguous. CDR1 is MNHEY and CDR2 is SMNVEV in the germline V gene (reference sequence). The CDR3 is made up of 13 amino acids. The V and J ends lost 3 bases and 2 bases respectively, with 7 bases between them. For the CDR3, the DNA is TGTGCCAGCAGTTTTTACGTTAACACTGAAGCTTTCTTT. Translated, it gives CASSFYVNTEAFF.

The rearrangement joins TRBV10-3 to TRBJ2-7; 7 bases align to TRBD1. The germline gives CDR1 ENHRY, CDR2 SYGVKD. Unmatched junction bases numbered 6, after V lost 0 bases and J lost 4 bases. This CDR3 spans 15 amino acids. CDR3 protein: CAISESTGQYYEQYF. CDR3 coding DNA: TGTGCCATCAGTGAGTCGACGGGACAGTATTACGAGCAGTACTTC.

The gene calls are TRBV2 and TRBJ1-5, with 8 bases matching TRBD1. The ends lost 4 bases at V and 7 bases at J; junction bases unmatched: 6. The CDR3 consists of 14 residues. Germline V gene lookup returns CDR1 SNHLY and CDR2 FYNNEI. CDR3 DNA: TGTGCCAGCAGTGTAACAGGGGGAAGACAGCCCCAGCATTTT. The encoded protein is CASSVTGGRQPQHF.

This rearrangement joins TRBV11-2 to TRBJ1-1; D is ambiguous. The germline gives CDR1 SGHAT, CDR2 FQNNGV. The V end was cut by 1 base, the J end by 1 base, with 13 bases between. This CDR3 is built from 16 residues. CDR3: CASSLVGRGQNTEAFF. The CDR3 coding sequence is TGTGCCAGCAGCTTAGTTGGTCGCGGCCAGAACACTGAAGCTTTCTTT.

The chain couples TRBV12-3 or TRBV12-4 to TRBJ2-7, with D possibly being TRBD1 or TRBD2 (6 bases each). This CDR3 contains 13 residues. The V end lost 5 bases, the J end lost 6 bases, and 14 bases lay between the germline ends. The CDR3 DNA follows: TGTGCCAGCAGTACCTTGACGGGGGCCGAGCAGTACTTC. It codes for CASSTLTGAEQYF.

The rearrangement uses TRBV6-1 and TRBJ1-6, with D possibly TRBD1 on 5 matching bases. CDR1 and CDR2 from the germline V gene are MNHNS and SASEGT. The CDR3 covers 15 residues. V dropped 2 bases and J dropped 5 bases, with 10 bases sitting between them. The CDR3 bases are TGTGCCAGCAGTGAAAGGGAGGGGAATAATTCACCCCTCCACTTT. Translation gives CASSEREGNNSPLHF.

This chain uses TRBV15 with TRBJ1-6; no clear D. The CDR3 totals 17 residues. Germline V lookup: CDR1 LNHNV, CDR2 YYDKDF (reference sequence). Deletions cut 0 bases from V and 0 bases from J, with 9 bases between. Here the CDR3 reads CATSREILSSYNSPLHF. Here the CDR3 DNA reads TGTGCCACCAGCAGAGAGATCCTGAGCTCCTATAATTCACCCCTCCACTTT. Based on the CDR3 plus reference TRBV15 and TRBJ1-6, the full variable domain is DAMVIQNPRYQVTQFGKPVTLSCSQTLNHNVMYWYQQKSSQAPKLLFHYYDKDFNNEADTPDNFQSRRPNTSFCFLDIRSPGLGDTAMYLCATSREILSSYNSPLHFGNGTRLTVT.

The gene calls are TRBV7-2 and TRBJ1-1; D remains unclear. Germline CDR1 SGHTA, CDR2 FQGNSA. This CDR3 region has 17 residues. Trimming removed 0 bases at V and 0 bases at J, with 14 bases between. CDR3 in DNA: TGTGCCAGCAGCTTAGCGTGGCAGACTCCAATGAACACTGAAGCTTTCTTT. It codes for CASSLAWQTPMNTEAFF.

V and J are TRBV5-1 and TRBJ1-1, with 7 nucleotides matching TRBD1. Trimming cost V 3 bases and J 1 base; bases outside gene matches: 9. CDR1 is SGHRS, CDR2 YFSETQ, per germline. The CDR3 is made up of 16 amino acids. CDR3 in DNA: TGCGCCAGCAGCTCGGTAAAGGGGACAGCGAACACTGAAGCTTTCTTT. It encodes CASSSVKGTANTEAFF.

The chain couples TRBV12-5 to TRBJ1-1, with a weak D call TRBD1 (6 bases). V was shortened by 0 bases and J by 3 bases, with 14 bases between the two germline ends. This CDR3 has 16 residues. Germline CDR1 reads LGHNT; CDR2 reads FRNRAP. The CDR3 DNA follows: TGTGCTAGTGGTTTGGTCCGACCTGGGGGCCACACTGAAGCTTTCTTT. Encoded protein: CASGLVRPGGHTEAFF.

This sequence joins TRBV30 and TRBJ2-6, with 9 bases fitting TRBD1. With V trimmed by 7 bases and J by 0 bases, 10 bases remained unmatched. CDR3 length: 17 amino acids. Germline CDR1 is GTSNPN and CDR2 is SVGIG (reference sequence). The CDR3 DNA reads as TGTGCCTCCAGCCGGGACAGGGATAGCTCTGGGGCCAACGTCCTGACTTTC. It translates to CASSRDRDSSGANVLTF.

The V call is TRBV6-5, the J call TRBJ2-7; D perhaps matches TRBD2 (6 bases). V gave up 4 bases and J gave up 6 bases, with 16 bases separating them. This CDR3 is 14 amino acids long. Looked up from germline, CDR1 is MNHEY and CDR2 is SVGAGI. The CDR3 protein is CASSSGVPLAEQYF. CDR3 in DNA: TGTGCCAGCAGTTCGGGGGTCCCGCTGGCCGAGCAGTACTTC.

The chain links TRBV9 to TRBJ2-5; possible D gene TRBD2, 6 bases. Trimming removed 0 bases from V and 2 bases from J, with 14 bases in between. The CDR3 extends over 16 amino acids. CDR1 and CDR2 (germline): SGDLS, YYNGEE. CDR3 loop: CASSVGRGRRQETQYF. The CDR3 nucleotides read TGTGCCAGCAGCGTAGGGAGGGGACGAAGGCAAGAGACCCAGTACTTC.

The chain combines TRBV7-8 with TRBJ2-1; 9 nucleotides agree with TRBD2. There are 12 residues in the CDR3. CDR1 is SGHVS and CDR2 is FQNEAQ in the germline V gene. V trimming: 5 bases; J trimming: 10 bases; junction bases outside the gene matches: 3. As DNA, the CDR3 is TGTGCCAGCAGCCGTACTAGCGGGGAGCAGTTCTTC. It yields the protein CASSRTSGEQFF.

The rearrangement links TRBV7-9 to TRBJ2-7, with a weak D call TRBD1 (5 bases). V was cut by 5 bases and J by 6 bases, with 11 bases left in between. Germline V gene sequence: CDR1 SEHNR, CDR2 FQNEAQ (reference sequence). CDR3 length: 12 residues. The CDR3 is CASSQVGAEQYF. The CDR3 nucleotides are TGTGCCAGCAGCCAAGTAGGGGCCGAGCAGTACTTC.